The sequence of this TCR beta chain was determined in a study of response to subunit inactivated influenza vaccine. General study findings and limits: The authors put forward the suggestion that each seasonal influenza vaccination may bring in only a limited number of new T cells.

The CDR3 loop spans 14 amino acids. V lost 0 bases to trimming and J lost 9 bases, with 13 bases between them. From germline, CDR1 is SGHDT and CDR2 YYEEEE. TCRdb re-derived calls from the RT-PCR reads in MiXCR, one entry per CDR3 protein. The table shows more than 150,000 distinct CDR3 sequences, with over 8.5% occurring only once. Comment on this clonotype: The antigen is undetermined.

The TCR comes from a man aged 50-75 years who received an inactivated influenza vaccine. V is TRBV5-6 and J is TRBJ2-1, with D possibly called TRBD1 or TRBD2 (5 bases each). This specimen was CD8+ T cells sorted from PBMCs, taken about 23 months after vaccination. The CDR3: CASSLEGYRGEQFF. CDR3 in DNA: TGTGCCAGCAGCTTGGAGGGGTACCGGGGTGAGCAGTTCTTC.